These 3 T cell receptor beta chains originate from one sample sequenced in a study of Graves' ophthalmopathy and Graves' hyperthyroidism. Investigators amplified TCR beta CDR3 regions from RNA transcripts. In the first round, RT-PCR was carried out with HTBI primers, and a multiplex PCR formed the second round. TCRdb re-called the multiplex PCR reads through MiXCR, storing one row per CDR3 protein. Of 150,000 to 200,000 distinct CDR3 sequences listed, roughly 36% are singletons. Sequencing was carried out using peripheral blood. Receptors originate from a man aged 25 to 45 with Graves' ophthalmopathy.

This rearrangement joins TRBV28 to TRBJ1-1, with a tentative D call TRBD1 (5 bases). The CDR3 covers 16 residues. Germline V gene lookup returns CDR1 MDHEN and CDR2 SYDVKM. The V and J ends lost 2 bases and 0 bases respectively, with 13 bases between them. This CDR3 reads CASSLLQSRVNTEAFF. CDR3 DNA sequence: TGTGCCAGCAGTTTACTCCAGTCCAGGGTGAACACTGAAGCTTTCTTT.

This clonotype was picked up many times. The chain combines TRBV28 with TRBJ1-2; tentatively, D is TRBD1 (6 bases). Looked up from germline, CDR1 is MDHEN and CDR2 is SYDVKM. V was cut by 5 bases and J by 0 bases, with 16 bases left in between. This CDR3 comprises 16 residues. The CDR3 DNA is TGTGCCAGCAGTCAAACCGGGACACCCGCTAACTATGGCTACACCTTC. It codes for CASSQTGTPANYGYTF.

The table lists this clonotype with many counts. The chain links TRBV6-1 to TRBJ1-1; D remains ambiguous. The length of the CDR3 is 14 residues. Germline assignment: CDR1 MNHNS and CDR2 SASEGT. V was clipped by 4 bases and J by 2 bases, with 11 bases between them. In nucleotides, the CDR3 is TGTGCCAGCAGTGTGGTGGGATCCAACACTGAAGCTTTCTTT. It specifies CASSVVGSNTEAFF.